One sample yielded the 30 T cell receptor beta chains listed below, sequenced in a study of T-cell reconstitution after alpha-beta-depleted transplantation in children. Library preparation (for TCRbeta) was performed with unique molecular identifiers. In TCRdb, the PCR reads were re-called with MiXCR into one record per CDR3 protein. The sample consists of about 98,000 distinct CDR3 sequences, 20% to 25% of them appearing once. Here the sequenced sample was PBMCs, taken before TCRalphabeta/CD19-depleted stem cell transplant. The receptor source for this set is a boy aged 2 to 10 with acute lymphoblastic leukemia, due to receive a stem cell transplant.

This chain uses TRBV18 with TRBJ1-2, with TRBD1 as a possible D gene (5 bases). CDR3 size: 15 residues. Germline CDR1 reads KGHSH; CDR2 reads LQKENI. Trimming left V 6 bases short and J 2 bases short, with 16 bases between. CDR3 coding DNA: TGTGCCAGCTCGCGGTCAATAGGACAAAACTATGGCTACACCTTC. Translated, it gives CASSRSIGQNYGYTF.

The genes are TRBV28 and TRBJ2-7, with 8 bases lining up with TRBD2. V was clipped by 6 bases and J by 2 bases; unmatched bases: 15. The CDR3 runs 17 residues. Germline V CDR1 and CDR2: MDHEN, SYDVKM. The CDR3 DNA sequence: TGTGCCAGCAGGCCCCCAACTAGCGGAACAGGTCCCTACGAGCAGTACTTC. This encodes CASRPPTSGTGPYEQYF. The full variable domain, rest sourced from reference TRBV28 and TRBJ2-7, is DVKVTQSSRYLVKRTGEKVFLECVQDMDHENMFWYRQDPGLGLRLIYFSYDVKMKEKGDIPEGYSVSREKKERFSLILESASTNQTSMYLCASRPPTSGTGPYEQYFGPGTRLTVT.

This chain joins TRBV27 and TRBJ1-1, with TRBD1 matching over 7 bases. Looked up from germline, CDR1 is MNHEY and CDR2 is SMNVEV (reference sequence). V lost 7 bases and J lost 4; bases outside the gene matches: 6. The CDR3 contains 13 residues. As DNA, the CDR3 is TGTGCCAGCAAGGACAGGCCGCGCACTGAAGCTTTCTTT. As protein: CASKDRPRTEAFF.

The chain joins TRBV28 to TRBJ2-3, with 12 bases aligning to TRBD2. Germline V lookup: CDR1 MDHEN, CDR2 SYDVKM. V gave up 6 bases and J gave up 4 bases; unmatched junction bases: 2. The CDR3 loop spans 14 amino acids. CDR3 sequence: CASRLAGGADTQYF. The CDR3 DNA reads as TGTGCCAGCAGACTAGCGGGAGGCGCAGATACGCAGTATTTT.

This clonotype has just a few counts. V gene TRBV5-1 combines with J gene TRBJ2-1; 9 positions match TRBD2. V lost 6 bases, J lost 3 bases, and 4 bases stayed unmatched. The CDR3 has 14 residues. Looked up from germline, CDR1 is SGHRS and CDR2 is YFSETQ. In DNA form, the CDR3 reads TGCGCCAGCATACCGACTAGCGGCTACAATGAGCAGTTCTTC. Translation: CASIPTSGYNEQFF. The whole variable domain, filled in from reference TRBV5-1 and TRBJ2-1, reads KAGVTQTPRYLIKTRGQQVTLSCSPISGHRSVSWYQQTPGQGLQFLFEYFSETQRNKGNFPGRFSGRQFSNSRSEMNVSTLELGDSALYLCASIPTSGYNEQFFGPGTRLTVL.

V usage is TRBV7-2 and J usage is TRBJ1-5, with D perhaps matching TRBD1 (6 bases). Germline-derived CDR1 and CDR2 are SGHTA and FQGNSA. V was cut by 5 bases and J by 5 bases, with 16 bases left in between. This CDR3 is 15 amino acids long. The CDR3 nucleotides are TGTGCCAGCAGCCCCGGGGGGGCCGGGGATCAGCCCCAGCATTTT. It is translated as CASSPGGAGDQPQHF.

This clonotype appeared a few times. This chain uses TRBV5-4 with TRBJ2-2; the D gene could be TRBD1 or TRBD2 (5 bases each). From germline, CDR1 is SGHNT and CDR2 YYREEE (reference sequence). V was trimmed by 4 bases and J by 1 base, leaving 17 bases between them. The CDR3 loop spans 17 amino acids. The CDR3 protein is CASSGVGGKRNTGELFF. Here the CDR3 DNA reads TGTGCCAGCAGCGGGGTTGGGGGAAAGAGGAACACCGGGGAGCTGTTTTTT.

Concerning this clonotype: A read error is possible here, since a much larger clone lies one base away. This chain's CDR3 is CASSLKENTEAFF. The CDR3 region has the DNA TGTGCCAGCAGCTTAAAAGAGAACACTGAAGCTTTCTTT. The rearrangement links TRBV7-9 to TRBJ1-1, with D unclear. Germline CDR1 and CDR2: SEHNR and FQNEAQ (reference sequence). This CDR3 has 13 residues. Trimming took off 2 bases at V and 1 base at J, with 5 bases between the two ends. Filled out from reference TRBV7-9 and TRBJ1-1, the complete variable domain reads DTGVSQNPRHKITKRGQNVTFRCDPISEHNRLYWYRQTLGQGPEFLTYFQNEAQLEKSRLLSDRFSAERPKGSFSTLEIQRTEQGDSAMYLCASSLKENTEAFFGQGTRLTVV.

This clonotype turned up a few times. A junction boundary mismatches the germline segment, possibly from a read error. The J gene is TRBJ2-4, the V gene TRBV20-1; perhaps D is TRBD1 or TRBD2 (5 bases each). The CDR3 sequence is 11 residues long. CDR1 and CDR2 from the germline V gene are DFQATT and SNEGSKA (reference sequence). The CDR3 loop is CSARLGEPGDF. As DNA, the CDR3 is TGCAGTGCTAGGTTAGGGGAGCCCGGGGACTTC.

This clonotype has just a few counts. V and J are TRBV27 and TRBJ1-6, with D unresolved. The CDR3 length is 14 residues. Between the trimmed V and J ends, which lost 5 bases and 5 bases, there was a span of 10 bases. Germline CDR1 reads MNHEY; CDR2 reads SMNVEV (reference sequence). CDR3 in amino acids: CASSQDGHNSPLHF. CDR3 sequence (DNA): TGTGCCAGCAGTCAAGACGGTCATAATTCACCCCTCCACTTT.

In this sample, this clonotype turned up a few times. The CDR3 bases are TGCAGTGCTAGACGGGGGGTGAACACTGAAGCTTTCTTT. Translating it yields CSARRGVNTEAFF. The chain combines TRBV20-1 with TRBJ1-1; D is perhaps TRBD1 (5 bases). Germline V CDR1 and CDR2: DFQATT, SNEGSKA (reference sequence). With 2 bases removed from V and 0 bases from J, the gap between germline ends came to 7 bases. CDR3 length: 13 residues.

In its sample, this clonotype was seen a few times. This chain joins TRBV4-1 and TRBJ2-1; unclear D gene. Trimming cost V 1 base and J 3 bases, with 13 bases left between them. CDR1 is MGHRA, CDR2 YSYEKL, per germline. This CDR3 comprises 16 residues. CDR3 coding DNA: TGCGCCAGCAGCCAAGGGGGAAGCCTTTTCTACAATGAGCAGTTCTTC. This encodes CASSQGGSLFYNEQFF.

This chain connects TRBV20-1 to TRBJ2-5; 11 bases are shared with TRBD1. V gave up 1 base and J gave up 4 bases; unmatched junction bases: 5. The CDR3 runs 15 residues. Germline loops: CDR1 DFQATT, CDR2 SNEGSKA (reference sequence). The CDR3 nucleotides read TGCAGTGCTAGAGTTACCGGGACAGGGGGAGAGACCCAGTACTTC. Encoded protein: CSARVTGTGGETQYF.

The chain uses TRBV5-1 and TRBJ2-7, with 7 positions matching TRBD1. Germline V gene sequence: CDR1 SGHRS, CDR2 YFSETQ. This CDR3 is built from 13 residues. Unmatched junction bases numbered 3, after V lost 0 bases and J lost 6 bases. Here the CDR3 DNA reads TGCGCCAGCAGCTTGGAAGGGACAGCCGAGCAGTACTTC. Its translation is CASSLEGTAEQYF.

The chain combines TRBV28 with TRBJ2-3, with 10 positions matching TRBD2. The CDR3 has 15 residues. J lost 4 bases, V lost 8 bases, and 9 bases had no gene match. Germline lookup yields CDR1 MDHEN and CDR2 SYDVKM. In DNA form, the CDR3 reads TGTGCCAGCGATCCTAGCGGGAGTGAGGCAGATACGCAGTATTTT. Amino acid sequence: CASDPSGSEADTQYF.

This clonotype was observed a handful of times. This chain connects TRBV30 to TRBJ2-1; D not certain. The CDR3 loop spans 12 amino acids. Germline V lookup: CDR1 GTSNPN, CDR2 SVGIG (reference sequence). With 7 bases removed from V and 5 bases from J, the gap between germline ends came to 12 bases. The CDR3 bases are TGTGCCTCAAGGACCGAGGACAATGAGCAGTTCTTC. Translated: CASRTEDNEQFF.

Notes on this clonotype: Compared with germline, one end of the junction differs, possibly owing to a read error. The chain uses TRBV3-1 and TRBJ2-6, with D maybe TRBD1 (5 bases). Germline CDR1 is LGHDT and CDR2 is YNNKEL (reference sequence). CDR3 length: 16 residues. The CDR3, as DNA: TGTGCCAGCTGCCACAGGATTTTCTCTGGGGCCAACGTCCTGACTTTC. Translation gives CASCHRIFSGANVLTF.

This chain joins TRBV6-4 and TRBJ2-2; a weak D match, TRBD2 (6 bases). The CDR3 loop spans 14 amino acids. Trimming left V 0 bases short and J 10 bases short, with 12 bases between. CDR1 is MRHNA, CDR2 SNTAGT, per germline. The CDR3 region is CASSDSPSGAELFF. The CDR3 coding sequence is TGTGCCAGCAGTGACTCTCCCTCGGGAGCGGAGCTGTTTTTT.

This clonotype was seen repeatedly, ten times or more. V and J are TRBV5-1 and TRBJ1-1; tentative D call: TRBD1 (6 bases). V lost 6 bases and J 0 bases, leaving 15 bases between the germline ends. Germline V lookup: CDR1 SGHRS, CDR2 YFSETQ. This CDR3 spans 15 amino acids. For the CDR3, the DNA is TGCGCCAGCACCTCGCAGACAGGCATGAACACTGAAGCTTTCTTT. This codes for CASTSQTGMNTEAFF.

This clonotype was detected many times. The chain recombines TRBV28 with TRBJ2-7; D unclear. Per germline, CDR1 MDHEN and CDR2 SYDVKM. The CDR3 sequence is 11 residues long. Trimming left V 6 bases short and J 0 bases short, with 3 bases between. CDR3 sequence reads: CASSRSYEQYF. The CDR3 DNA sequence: TGTGCCAGCAGCCGCTCCTACGAGCAGTACTTC.

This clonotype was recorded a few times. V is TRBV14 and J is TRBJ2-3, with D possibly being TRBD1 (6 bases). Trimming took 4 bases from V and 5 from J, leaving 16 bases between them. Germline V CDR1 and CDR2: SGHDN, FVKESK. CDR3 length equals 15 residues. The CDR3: CASSPLGTPEDTQYF. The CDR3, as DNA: TGTGCCAGCAGCCCCCTGGGGACACCTGAAGATACGCAGTATTTT.

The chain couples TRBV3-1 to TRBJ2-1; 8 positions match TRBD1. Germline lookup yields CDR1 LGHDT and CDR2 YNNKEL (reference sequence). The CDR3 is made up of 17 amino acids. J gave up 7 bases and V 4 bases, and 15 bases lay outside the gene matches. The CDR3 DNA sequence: TGTGCCAGCAGCCCAGTGGTCAGGACAGGGTCCAAGAATGAGCAGTTCTTC. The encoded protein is CASSPVVRTGSKNEQFF.

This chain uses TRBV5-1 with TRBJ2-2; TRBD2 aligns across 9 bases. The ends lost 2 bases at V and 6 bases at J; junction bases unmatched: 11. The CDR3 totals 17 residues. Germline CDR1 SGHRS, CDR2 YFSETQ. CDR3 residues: CASSLAAGGPKAGELFF. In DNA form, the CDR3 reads TGCGCCAGCAGCTTAGCTGCGGGAGGGCCAAAGGCCGGGGAGCTGTTTTTT.

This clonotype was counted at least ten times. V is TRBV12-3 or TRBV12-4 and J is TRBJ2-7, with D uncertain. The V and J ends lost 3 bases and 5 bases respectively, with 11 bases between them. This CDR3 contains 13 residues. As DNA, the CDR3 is TGTGCCAGCAGTTTTGGTCGTATCGACGAGCAGTACTTC. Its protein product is CASSFGRIDEQYF.

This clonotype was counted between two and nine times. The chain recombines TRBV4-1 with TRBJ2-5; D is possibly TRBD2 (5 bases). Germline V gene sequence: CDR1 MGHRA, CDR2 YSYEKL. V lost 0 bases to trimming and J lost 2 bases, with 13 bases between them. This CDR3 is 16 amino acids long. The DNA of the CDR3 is TGCGCCAGCAGCCAAGAGTTTGTAGGAGGTCAAGAGACCCAGTACTTC. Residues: CASSQEFVGGQETQYF.

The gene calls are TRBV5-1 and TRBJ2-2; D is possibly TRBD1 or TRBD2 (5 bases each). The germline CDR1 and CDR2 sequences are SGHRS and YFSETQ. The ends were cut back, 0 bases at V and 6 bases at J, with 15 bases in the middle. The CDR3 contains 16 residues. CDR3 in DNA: TGCGCCAGCAGCTTGGTAACGAGGGGCGTCGCCGGGGAGCTGTTTTTT. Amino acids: CASSLVTRGVAGELFF.

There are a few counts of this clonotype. In nucleotides, the CDR3 is TGTGCCAGCAGTAGGGAGGCAGGCCGCTACAATGAGCAGTTCTTC. Its translation: CASSREAGRYNEQFF. The chain employs TRBV28 and TRBJ2-1; D may be TRBD2 (6 bases). Germline-derived CDR1 and CDR2 are MDHEN and SYDVKM. The CDR3 contains 15 residues. V lost 5 bases to trimming and J lost 3 bases, with 14 bases between them.

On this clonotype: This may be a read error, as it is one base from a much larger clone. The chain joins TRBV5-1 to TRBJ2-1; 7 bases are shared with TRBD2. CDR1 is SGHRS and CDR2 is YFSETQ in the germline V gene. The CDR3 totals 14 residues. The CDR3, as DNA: TGCGCCAGCAAAACTAGCGAGTTTAACAATGATCAGTTCTTC. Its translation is CASKTSEFNNDQFF.

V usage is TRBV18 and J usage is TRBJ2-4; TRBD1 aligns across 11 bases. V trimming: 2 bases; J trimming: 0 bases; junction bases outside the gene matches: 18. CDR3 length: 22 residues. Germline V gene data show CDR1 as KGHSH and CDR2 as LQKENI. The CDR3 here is CASSPSPGTGGFPQLAKNIQYF. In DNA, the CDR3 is TGTGCCAGCTCACCAAGTCCCGGGACAGGGGGTTTCCCCCAACTAGCCAAAAACATTCAGTACTTC.

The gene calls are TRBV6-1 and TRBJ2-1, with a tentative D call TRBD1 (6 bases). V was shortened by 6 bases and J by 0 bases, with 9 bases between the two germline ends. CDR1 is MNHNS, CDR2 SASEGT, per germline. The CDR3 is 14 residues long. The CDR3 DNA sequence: TGTGCCAGCAGAGACAGGTTCTCCTACAATGAGCAGTTCTTC. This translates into CASRDRFSYNEQFF.